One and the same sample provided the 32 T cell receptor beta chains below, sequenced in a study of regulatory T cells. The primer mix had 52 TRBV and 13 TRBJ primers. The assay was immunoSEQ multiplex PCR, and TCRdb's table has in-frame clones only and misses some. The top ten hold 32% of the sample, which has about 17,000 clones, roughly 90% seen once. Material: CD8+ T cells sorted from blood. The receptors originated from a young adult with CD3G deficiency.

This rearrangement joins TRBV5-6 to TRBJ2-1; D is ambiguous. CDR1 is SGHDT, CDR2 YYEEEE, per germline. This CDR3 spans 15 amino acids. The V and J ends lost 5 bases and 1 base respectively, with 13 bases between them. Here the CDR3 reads CASRPLLGSYNEQFF. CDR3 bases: TGTGCCAGCAGACCTTTACTGGGATCCTACAATGAGCAGTTCTTC.

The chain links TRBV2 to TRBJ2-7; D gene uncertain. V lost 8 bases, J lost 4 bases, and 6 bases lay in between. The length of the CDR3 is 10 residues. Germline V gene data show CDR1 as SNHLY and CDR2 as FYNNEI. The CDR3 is CASRLYEQYF. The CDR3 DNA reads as TGTGCCAGCCGCCTGTACGAGCAGTACTTC.

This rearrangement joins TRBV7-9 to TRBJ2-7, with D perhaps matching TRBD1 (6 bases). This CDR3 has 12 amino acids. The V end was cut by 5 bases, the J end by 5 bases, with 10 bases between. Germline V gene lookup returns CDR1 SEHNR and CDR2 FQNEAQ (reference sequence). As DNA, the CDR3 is TGTGCCAGCAGCCCAAACAGGGACGAGCAGTACTTC. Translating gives CASSPNRDEQYF.

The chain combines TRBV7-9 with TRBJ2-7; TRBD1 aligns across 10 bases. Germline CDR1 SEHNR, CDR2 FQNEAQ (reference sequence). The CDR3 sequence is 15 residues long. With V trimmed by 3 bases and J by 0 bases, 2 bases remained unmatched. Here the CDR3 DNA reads TGTGCCAGCAGCTTGGGGGACAGGGGCTCCTACGAGCAGTACTTC. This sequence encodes CASSLGDRGSYEQYF.

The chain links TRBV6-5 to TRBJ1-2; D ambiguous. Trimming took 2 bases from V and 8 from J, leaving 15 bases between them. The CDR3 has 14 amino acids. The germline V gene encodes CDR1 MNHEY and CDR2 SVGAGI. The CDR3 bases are TGTGCCAGCAGTTACCTCGCCTTTACTAAAGGCTACACCTTC. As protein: CASSYLAFTKGYTF.

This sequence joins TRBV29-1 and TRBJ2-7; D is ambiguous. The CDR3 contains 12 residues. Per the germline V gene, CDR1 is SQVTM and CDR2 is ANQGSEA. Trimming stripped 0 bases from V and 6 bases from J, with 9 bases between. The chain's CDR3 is CSVEDRTPEQYF. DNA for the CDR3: TGCAGCGTTGAAGACAGGACGCCCGAGCAGTACTTC.

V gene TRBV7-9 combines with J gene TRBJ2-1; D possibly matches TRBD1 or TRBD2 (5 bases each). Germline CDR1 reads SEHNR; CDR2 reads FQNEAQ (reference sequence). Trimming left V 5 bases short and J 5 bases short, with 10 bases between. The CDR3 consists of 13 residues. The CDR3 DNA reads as TGTGCCAGCAGCCGGGACCTTCACAATGAGCAGTTCTTC. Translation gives CASSRDLHNEQFF.

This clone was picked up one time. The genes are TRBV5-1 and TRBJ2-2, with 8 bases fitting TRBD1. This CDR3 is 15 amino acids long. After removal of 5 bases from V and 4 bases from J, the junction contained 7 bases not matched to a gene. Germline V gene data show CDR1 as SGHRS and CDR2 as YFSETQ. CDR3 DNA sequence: TGCGCCAGCAGTCCCGGGACAGGACGCACCGGGGAGCTGTTTTTT. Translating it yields CASSPGTGRTGELFF.

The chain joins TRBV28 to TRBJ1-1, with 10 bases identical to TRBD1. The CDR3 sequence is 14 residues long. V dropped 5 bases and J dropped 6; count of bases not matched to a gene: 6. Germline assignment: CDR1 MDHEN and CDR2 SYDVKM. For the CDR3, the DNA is TGTGCCAGCAGTCTGACAGGGGGCGCTTCTGAAGCTTTCTTT. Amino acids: CASSLTGGASEAFF.

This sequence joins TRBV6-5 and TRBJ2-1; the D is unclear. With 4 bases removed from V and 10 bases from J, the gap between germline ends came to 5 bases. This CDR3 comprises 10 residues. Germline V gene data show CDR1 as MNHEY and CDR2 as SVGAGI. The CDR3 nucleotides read TGTGCCAGCAGTTTCCCCGAGCAGTTCTTC. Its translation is CASSFPEQFF.

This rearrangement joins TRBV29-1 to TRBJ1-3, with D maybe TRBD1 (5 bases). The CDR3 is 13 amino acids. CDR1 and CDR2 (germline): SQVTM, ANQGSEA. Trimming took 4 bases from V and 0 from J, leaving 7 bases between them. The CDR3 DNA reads TGCAGCGTTGGGGGCCCCTCTGGAAACACCATATATTTT. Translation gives CSVGGPSGNTIYF.

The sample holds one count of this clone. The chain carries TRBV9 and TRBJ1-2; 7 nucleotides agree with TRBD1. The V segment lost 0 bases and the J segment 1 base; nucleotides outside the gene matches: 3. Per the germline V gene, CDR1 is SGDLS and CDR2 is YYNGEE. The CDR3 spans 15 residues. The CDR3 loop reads CASSVGAGGNYGYTF. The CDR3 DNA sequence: TGTGCCAGCAGCGTAGGGGCAGGGGGTAACTATGGCTACACCTTC.

CDR3 region: CASSFGVSGNEQFF. DNA of the CDR3: TGTGCCAGCAGCTTTGGCGTTAGCGGTAATGAGCAGTTCTTC. The chain recombines TRBV7-8 with TRBJ2-1, with a tentative D call TRBD2 (6 bases). The germline CDR1 and CDR2 sequences are SGHVS and FQNEAQ. This CDR3 is built from 14 residues. The germline V and J ends were trimmed by 3 bases and 7 bases, with 13 bases remaining between them. The full variable domain, with the rest looked up from reference TRBV7-8 and TRBJ2-1, is GAGVSQSPRYKVAKRGQDVALRCDPISGHVSLFWYQQALGQGPEFLTYFQNEAQLDKSGLPSDRFFAERPEGSVSTLKIQRTQQEDSAVYLCASSFGVSGNEQFFGPGTRLTVL.

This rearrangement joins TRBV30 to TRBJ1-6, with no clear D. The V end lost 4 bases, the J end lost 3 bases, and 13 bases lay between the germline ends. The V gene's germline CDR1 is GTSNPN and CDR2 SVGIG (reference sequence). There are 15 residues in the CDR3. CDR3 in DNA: TGTGCCTGGACCCCCTTCGAATTCTATAATTCACCCCTCCACTTT. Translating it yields CAWTPFEFYNSPLHF.

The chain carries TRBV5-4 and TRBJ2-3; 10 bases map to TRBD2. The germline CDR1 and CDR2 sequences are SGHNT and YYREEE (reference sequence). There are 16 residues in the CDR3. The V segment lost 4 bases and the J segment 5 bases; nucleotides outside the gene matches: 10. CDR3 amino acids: CASSAFSGGPGDTQYF. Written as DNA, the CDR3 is TGTGCCAGCAGCGCATTTAGCGGGGGGCCAGGAGATACGCAGTATTTT. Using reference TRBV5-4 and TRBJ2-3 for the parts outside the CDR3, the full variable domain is ETGVTQSPTHLIKTRGQQVTLRCSSQSGHNTVSWYQQALGQGPQFIFQYYREEENGRGNFPPRFSGLQFPNYSSELNVNALELDDSALYLCASSAFSGGPGDTQYFGPGTRLTVL.

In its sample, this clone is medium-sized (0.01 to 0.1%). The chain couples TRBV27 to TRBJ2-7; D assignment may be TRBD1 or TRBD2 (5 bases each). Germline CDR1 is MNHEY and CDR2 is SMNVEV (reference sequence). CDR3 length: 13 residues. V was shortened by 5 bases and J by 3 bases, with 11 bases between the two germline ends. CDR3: CASSPGRGYEQYF. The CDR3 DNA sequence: TGTGCCAGCAGTCCGGGACGGGGCTACGAGCAGTACTTC.

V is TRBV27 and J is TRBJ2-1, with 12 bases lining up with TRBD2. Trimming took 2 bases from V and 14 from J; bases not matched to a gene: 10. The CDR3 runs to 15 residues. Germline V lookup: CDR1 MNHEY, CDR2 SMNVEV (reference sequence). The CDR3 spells CASSLLAGGPRPEFF. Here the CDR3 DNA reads TGTGCCAGCAGTTTACTAGCGGGGGGGCCCAGACCGGAGTTCTTC.

The CDR3 region is CASSLGIGFPYEQYV. The DNA of the CDR3 is TGTGCCAGCAGTTTAGGCATTGGGTTCCCCTACGAGCAGTACGTC. This chain joins TRBV27 and TRBJ2-7; D not resolved. This CDR3 is 15 amino acids long. Trimming left V 2 bases short and J 2 bases short, with 13 bases between. Germline V gene lookup returns CDR1 MNHEY and CDR2 SMNVEV (reference sequence).

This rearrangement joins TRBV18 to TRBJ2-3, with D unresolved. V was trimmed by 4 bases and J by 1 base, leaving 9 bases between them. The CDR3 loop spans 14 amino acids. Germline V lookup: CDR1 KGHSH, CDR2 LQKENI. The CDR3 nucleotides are TGTGCCAGCTCACGGATTCTACGCACAGATACGCAGTATTTT. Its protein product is CASSRILRTDTQYF.

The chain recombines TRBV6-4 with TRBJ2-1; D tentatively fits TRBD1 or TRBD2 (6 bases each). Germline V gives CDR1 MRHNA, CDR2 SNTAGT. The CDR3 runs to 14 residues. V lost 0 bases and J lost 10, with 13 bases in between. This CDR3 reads CASSDSRGGQEQFF. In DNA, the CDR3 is TGTGCCAGCAGTGACTCGAGAGGGGGGCAAGAGCAGTTCTTC.

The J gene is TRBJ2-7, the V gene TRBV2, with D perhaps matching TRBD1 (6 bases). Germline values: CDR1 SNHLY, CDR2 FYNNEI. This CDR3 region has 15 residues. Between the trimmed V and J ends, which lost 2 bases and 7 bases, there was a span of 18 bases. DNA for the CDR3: TGTGCCAGCAGTGAATCCGTGACTGACAGGTGGGAGCAGTACTTC. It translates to CASSESVTDRWEQYF. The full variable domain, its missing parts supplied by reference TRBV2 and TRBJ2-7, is EPEVTQTPSHQVTQMGQEVILRCVPISNHLYFYWYRQILGQKVEFLVSFYNNEISEKSEIFDDQFSVERPDGSNFTLKIRSTKLEDSAMYFCASSESVTDRWEQYFGPGTRLTVT.

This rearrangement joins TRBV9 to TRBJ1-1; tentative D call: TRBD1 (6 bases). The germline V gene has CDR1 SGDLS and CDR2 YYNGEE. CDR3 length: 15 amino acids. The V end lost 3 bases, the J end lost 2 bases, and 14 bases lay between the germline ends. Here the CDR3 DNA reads TGTGCCAGCAGCGCCGGGGCAGGGGCCAACACTGAAGCTTTCTTT. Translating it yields CASSAGAGANTEAFF.

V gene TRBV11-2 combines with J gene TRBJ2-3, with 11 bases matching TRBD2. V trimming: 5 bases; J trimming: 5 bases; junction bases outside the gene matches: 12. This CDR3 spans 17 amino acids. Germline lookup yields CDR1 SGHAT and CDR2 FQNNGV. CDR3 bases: TGTGCCAGCAGCCGGGTCGACGGGACTAGCGGAAGAGATACGCAGTATTTT. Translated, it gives CASSRVDGTSGRDTQYF. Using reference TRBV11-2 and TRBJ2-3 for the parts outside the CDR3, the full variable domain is EAGVAQSPRYKIIEKRQSVAFWCNPISGHATLYWYQQILGQGPKLLIQFQNNGVVDDSQLPKDRFSAERLKGVDSTLKIQPAKLEDSAVYLCASSRVDGTSGRDTQYFGPGTRLTVL.

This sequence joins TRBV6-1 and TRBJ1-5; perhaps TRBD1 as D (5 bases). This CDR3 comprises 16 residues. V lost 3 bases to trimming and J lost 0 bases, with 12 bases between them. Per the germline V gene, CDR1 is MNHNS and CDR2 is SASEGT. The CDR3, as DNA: TGTGCCAGCAGTGATATTGGGAGGGGTAGCAATCAGCCCCAGCATTTT. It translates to CASSDIGRGSNQPQHF.

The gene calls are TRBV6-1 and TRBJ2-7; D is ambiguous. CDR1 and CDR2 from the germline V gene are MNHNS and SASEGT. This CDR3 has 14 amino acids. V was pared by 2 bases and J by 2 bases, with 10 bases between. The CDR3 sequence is CASSERSLAYEQYF. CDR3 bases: TGTGCCAGCAGTGAACGCTCGCTAGCCTACGAGCAGTACTTC.

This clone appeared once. In nucleotides, the CDR3 is TGTGCCAGCTCACCGTTCGGGGAGACCCAGTACTTC. It translates to CASSPFGETQYF. The chain recombines TRBV18 with TRBJ2-5; D remains ambiguous. The V gene's germline CDR1 is KGHSH and CDR2 LQKENI. The V gene lost 3 bases and the J gene lost 5 bases, with 7 bases spanning the gap. The CDR3 is 12 amino acids.

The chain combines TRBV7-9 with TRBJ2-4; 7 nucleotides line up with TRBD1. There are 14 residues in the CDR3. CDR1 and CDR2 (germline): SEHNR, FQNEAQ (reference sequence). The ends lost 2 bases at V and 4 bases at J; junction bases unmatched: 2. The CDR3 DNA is TGTGCCAGCAGCTTAACGGGACAGAAAAACATTCAGTACTTC. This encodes CASSLTGQKNIQYF.

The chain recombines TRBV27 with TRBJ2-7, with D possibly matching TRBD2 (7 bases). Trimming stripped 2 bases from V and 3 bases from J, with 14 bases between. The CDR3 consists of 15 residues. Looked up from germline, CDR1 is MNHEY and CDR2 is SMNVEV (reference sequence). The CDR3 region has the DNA TGTGCCAGCAGTTTAACGGGGGGCAAGATCTACGAGCAGTACTTC. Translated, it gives CASSLTGGKIYEQYF.

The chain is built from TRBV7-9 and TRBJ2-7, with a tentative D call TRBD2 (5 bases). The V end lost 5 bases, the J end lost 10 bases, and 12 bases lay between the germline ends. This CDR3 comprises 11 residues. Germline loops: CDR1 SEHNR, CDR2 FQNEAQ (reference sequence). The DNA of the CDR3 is TGTGCCAGCAGCCTGCACGGGATACAGTACTTC. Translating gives CASSLHGIQYF.

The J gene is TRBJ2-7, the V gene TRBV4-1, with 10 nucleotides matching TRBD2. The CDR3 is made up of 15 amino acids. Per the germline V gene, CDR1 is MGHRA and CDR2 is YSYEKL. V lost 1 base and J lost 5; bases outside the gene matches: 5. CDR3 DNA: TGCGCCAGCAGCCAAGTGAGCGGGGGGGCTAACGAGCAGTACTTC. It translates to CASSQVSGGANEQYF.

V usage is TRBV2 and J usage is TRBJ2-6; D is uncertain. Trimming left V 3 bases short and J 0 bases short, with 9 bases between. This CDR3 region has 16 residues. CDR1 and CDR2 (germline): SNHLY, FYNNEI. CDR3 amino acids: CASSETLHSGANVLTF. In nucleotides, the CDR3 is TGTGCCAGCAGTGAGACCCTCCACTCTGGGGCCAACGTCCTGACTTTC.

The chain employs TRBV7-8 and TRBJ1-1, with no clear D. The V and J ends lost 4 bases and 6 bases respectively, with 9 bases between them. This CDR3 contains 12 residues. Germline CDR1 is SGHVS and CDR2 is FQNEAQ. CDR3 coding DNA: TGTGCCAGCAGCTCCGGGGTTGCTGAAGCTTTCTTT. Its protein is CASSSGVAEAFF.